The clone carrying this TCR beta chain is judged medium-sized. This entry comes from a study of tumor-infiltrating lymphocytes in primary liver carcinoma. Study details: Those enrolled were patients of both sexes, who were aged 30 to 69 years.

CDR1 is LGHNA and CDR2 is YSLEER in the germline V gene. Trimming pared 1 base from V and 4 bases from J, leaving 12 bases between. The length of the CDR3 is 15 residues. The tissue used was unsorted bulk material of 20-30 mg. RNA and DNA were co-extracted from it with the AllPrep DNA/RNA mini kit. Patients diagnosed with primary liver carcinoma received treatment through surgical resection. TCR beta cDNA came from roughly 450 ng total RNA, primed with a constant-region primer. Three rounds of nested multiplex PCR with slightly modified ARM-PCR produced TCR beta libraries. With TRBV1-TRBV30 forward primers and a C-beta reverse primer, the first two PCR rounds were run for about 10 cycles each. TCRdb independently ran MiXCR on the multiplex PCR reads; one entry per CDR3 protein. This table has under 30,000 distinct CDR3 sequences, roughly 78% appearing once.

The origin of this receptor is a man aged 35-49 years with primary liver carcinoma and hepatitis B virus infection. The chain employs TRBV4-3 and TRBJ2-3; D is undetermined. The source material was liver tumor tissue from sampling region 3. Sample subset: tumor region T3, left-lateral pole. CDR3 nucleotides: TGCGCCAGCAGCCAAGGAGTCGTCTTAGCAGATACGCAGTATTTT. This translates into CASSQGVVLADTQYF.